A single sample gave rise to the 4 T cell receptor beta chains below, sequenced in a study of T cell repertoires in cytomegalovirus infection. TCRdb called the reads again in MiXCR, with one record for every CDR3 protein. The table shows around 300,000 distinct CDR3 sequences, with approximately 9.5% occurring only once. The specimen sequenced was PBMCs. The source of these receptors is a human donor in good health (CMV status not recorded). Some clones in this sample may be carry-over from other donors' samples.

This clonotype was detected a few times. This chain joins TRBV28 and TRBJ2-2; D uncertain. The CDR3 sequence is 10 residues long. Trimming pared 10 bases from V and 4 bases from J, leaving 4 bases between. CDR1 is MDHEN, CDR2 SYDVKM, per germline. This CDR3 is CATSTGELFF. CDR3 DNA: TGTGCCACCTCCACCGGGGAGCTGTTTTTT. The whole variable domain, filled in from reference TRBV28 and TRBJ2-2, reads DVKVTQSSRYLVKRTGEKVFLECVQDMDHENMFWYRQDPGLGLRLIYFSYDVKMKEKGDIPEGYSVSREKKERFSLILESASTNQTSMYLCATSTGELFFGEGSRLTVL.

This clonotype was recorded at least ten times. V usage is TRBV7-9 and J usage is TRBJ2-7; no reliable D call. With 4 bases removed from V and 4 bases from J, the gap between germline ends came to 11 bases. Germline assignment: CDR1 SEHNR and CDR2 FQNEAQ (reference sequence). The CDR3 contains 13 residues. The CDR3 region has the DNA TGTGCCAGCAGCTCCGCCCGCCCTTACGAGCAGTACTTC. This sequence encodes CASSSARPYEQYF. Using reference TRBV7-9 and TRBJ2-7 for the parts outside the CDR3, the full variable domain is DTGVSQNPRHKITKRGQNVTFRCDPISEHNRLYWYRQTLGQGPEFLTYFQNEAQLEKSRLLSDRFSAERPKGSFSTLEIQRTEQGDSAMYLCASSSARPYEQYFGPGTRLTVT.

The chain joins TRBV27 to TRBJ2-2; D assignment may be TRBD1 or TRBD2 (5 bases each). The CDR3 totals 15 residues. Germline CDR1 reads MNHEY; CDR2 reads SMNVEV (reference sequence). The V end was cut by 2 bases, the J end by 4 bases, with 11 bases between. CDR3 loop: CASSLRGTSTGELFF. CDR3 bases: TGTGCCAGCAGTTTACGAGGGACCTCCACCGGGGAGCTGTTTTTT.

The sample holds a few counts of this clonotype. CDR3 amino acids: CASTSSGGPFTDTQYF. CDR3 nucleotide sequence: TGTGCCAGCACCTCCAGCGGGGGACCTTTCACAGATACGCAGTATTTT. This sequence joins TRBV7-9 and TRBJ2-3; 8 bases map to TRBD2. CDR1 is SEHNR and CDR2 is FQNEAQ in the germline V gene (reference sequence). The length of the CDR3 is 16 residues. The V gene end was trimmed by 7 bases and the J gene end by 2 bases; junction bases not matched to a gene: 11.